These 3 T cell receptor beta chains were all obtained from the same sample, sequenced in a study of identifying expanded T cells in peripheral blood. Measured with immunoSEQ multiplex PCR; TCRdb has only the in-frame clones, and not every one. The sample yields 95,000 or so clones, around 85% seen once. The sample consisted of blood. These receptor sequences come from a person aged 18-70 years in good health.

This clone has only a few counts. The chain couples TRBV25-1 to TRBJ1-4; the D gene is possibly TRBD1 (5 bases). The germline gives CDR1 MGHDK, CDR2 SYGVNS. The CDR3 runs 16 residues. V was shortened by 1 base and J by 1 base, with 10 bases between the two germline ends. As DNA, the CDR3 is TGTGCCAGCAGTGAATCCTCGACAGAAACTAATGAAAAACTGTTTTTT. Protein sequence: CASSESSTETNEKLFF.

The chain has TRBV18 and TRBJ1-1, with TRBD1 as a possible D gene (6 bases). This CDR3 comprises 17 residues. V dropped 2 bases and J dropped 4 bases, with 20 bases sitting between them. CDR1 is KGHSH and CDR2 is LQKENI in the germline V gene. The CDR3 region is CASSPYLGAGNRTEAFF. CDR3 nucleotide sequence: TGTGCCAGCTCACCATACTTGGGGGCGGGGAACCGCACTGAAGCTTTCTTT.

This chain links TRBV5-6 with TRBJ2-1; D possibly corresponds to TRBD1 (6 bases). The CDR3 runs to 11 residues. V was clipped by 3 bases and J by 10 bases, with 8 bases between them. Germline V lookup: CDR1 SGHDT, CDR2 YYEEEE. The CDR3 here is CASSYGQEQFF. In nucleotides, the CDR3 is TGTGCCAGCAGCTACGGACAGGAGCAGTTCTTC.